A single sample gave rise to the 30 T cell receptor beta chains below, sequenced in a study of shared clonotypes between healthy human individuals. Measured with immunoSEQ multiplex PCR; TCRdb has only the in-frame clones, and not every one. The table has fewer than 700,000 clones, 85% to 95% seen once. The naive CD8 population came from CD45RO-negative cells selected for CCR7, without terminally differentiated effector memory CD45RA+ cells. Sequenced input: naive CD8+ T cells sorted from blood. These receptors were obtained from a woman younger than 45 in good health.

The V gene is TRBV10-1, the J gene TRBJ2-2, with TRBD1 matching over 8 bases. This CDR3 has 16 amino acids. V trimming: 6 bases; J trimming: 6 bases; junction bases outside the gene matches: 12. Germline loops: CDR1 WNHNN, CDR2 SYGVQD (reference sequence). The CDR3, as DNA: TGCGCCAGCAGCTCCGGGACAGGTCTTTTAGCCGGGGAGCTGTTTTTT. Translating gives CASSSGTGLLAGELFF.

This chain links TRBV28 with TRBJ1-4; D gene unclear. This CDR3 is 11 amino acids long. With 2 bases removed from V and 12 bases from J, the gap between germline ends came to 7 bases. Germline CDR1 reads MDHEN; CDR2 reads SYDVKM. The CDR3 protein is CASSLPGQLFF. As DNA, the CDR3 is TGTGCCAGCAGTTTACCGGGCCAACTGTTTTTT.

V is TRBV6-5 and J is TRBJ2-5; possible D gene TRBD1, 6 bases. Trimming took off 4 bases at V and 5 bases at J, with 11 bases between the two ends. The CDR3 runs 13 residues. Per the germline V gene, CDR1 is MNHEY and CDR2 is SVGAGI. The CDR3 DNA reads TGTGCCAGCAGTTGGGACACGGGGGAGACCCAGTACTTC. Translation gives CASSWDTGETQYF.

The chain employs TRBV10-2 and TRBJ2-1, with D uncertain. V dropped 2 bases and J dropped 10 bases, with 9 bases sitting between them. The CDR3 has 12 amino acids. Germline CDR1 WSHSY, CDR2 SAAADI. CDR3 amino acids: CASSEKPPEQFF. The CDR3 bases are TGCGCCAGCAGTGAGAAACCTCCCGAGCAGTTCTTC.

The sample holds a few counts of this clone. At the DNA level, this CDR3 is encoded by other sequences in the same sample as well. The J gene is TRBJ2-7, the V gene TRBV5-4; D unclear. In germline, CDR1 is SGHNT, CDR2 YYREEE (reference sequence). The CDR3 is 11 amino acids. V lost 3 bases, J lost 7 bases, and 8 bases lay in between. CDR3 residues: CASSSVGEQYF. The CDR3 nucleotides are TGTGCCAGCAGCTCGGTGGGTGAGCAGTACTTC. The whole variable domain, remainder taken from reference TRBV5-4 and TRBJ2-7, is ETGVTQSPTHLIKTRGQQVTLRCSSQSGHNTVSWYQQALGQGPQFIFQYYREEENGRGNFPPRFSGLQFPNYSSELNVNALELDDSALYLCASSSVGEQYFGPGTRLTVT.

The chain recombines TRBV15 with TRBJ2-7; the D is unclear. Germline V gives CDR1 LNHNV, CDR2 YYDKDF (reference sequence). The CDR3 is made up of 15 amino acids. V lost 3 bases to trimming and J lost 4 bases, with 16 bases between them. In DNA form, the CDR3 reads TGTGCCACCAGCAGCCTTTTAGACAAGCCGTACGAGCAGTACTTC. Translation gives CATSSLLDKPYEQYF.

V and J are TRBV2 and TRBJ2-3, with a tentative D call TRBD1 (5 bases). The germline V gene has CDR1 SNHLY and CDR2 FYNNEI. The length of the CDR3 is 13 residues. Trimming took 8 bases from V and 3 from J, leaving 12 bases between them. CDR3 sequence reads: CASVGQTTDTQYF. CDR3 nucleotide sequence: TGTGCCAGCGTGGGGCAGACGACAGATACGCAGTATTTT.

This chain uses TRBV28 with TRBJ2-3, with D hard to call. Germline V gives CDR1 MDHEN, CDR2 SYDVKM. Trimming removed 3 bases at V and 8 bases at J, with 12 bases between. This CDR3 region has 13 residues. The CDR3 spells CASSLPLYGTQYF. The CDR3 DNA is TGTGCCAGCAGTTTGCCCCTATACGGTACGCAGTATTTT.

The CDR3: CASNSIDSSMTYEQYF. Here the CDR3 DNA reads TGTGCCAGCAACTCTATTGACTCGTCCATGACCTACGAGCAGTACTTC. This chain connects TRBV5-8 to TRBJ2-7; no firm D call. Deletions cut 6 bases from V and 2 bases from J, with 21 bases between. Germline CDR1 SGHTS, CDR2 YDEGEE. This CDR3 is 16 amino acids long.

This rearrangement joins TRBV25-1 to TRBJ2-5, with D unclear. V was trimmed by 3 bases and J by 5 bases, leaving 10 bases between them. CDR3 length: 13 residues. Germline-derived CDR1 and CDR2 are MGHDK and SYGVNS. CDR3 nucleotide sequence: TGTGCCAGCAGTGATCGGACGGCTGAGACCCAGTACTTC. Amino acids: CASSDRTAETQYF.

The J gene is TRBJ2-5, the V gene TRBV6-5, with 7 nucleotides matching TRBD2. The CDR3 extends over 13 amino acids. V dropped 10 bases and J dropped 3; count of bases not matched to a gene: 8. Germline V gene lookup returns CDR1 MNHEY and CDR2 SVGAGI. For the CDR3, the DNA is TGTGCCACCAGGATCAGCGGGGAAGAGACCCAGTACTTC. Translating it yields CATRISGEETQYF.

The chain links TRBV9 to TRBJ1-1, with TRBD1 as a possible D gene (6 bases). Trimming cost V 0 bases and J 1 base, with 13 bases left between them. Germline CDR1 and CDR2: SGDLS and YYNGEE. CDR3 size: 16 residues. The CDR3 is CASSVGQGRTNTEAFF. In nucleotides, the CDR3 is TGTGCCAGCAGCGTAGGGCAGGGGAGGACGAACACTGAAGCTTTCTTT. The whole variable domain, remainder taken from reference TRBV9 and TRBJ1-1, is DSGVTQTPKHLITATGQRVTLRCSPRSGDLSVYWYQQSLDQGLQFLIQYYNGEERAKGNILERFSAQQFPDLHSELNLSSLELGDSALYFCASSVGQGRTNTEAFFGQGTRLTVV.

The V and J genes are TRBV2 and TRBJ1-1; 12 bases map to TRBD1. The CDR3 covers 15 residues. The germline V gene has CDR1 SNHLY and CDR2 FYNNEI. Unmatched junction bases numbered 12, after V lost 8 bases and J lost 8 bases. The DNA for the CDR3 is TGTGCCAGCGGGGGACAGGGGGCGCCTAAAAGCGAAGCTTTCTTT. As protein: CASGGQGAPKSEAFF.

This chain uses TRBV4-2 with TRBJ2-1; 10 bases map to TRBD1. V dropped 3 bases and J dropped 9; count of bases not matched to a gene: 8. Looked up from germline, CDR1 is LGHNA and CDR2 is YNFKEQ. The CDR3 contains 15 residues. The DNA for the CDR3 is TGTGCCAGCAGCCATCCTTTGGGACAGGGGTCTGAGCAGTTCTTC. It yields the protein CASSHPLGQGSEQFF.

The chain combines TRBV15 with TRBJ2-3; D ambiguous. V was trimmed by 1 base and J by 2 bases, leaving 1 base between them. The germline V gene encodes CDR1 LNHNV and CDR2 YYDKDF (reference sequence). The CDR3 loop spans 12 amino acids. CDR3 amino acids: CATSRATDTQYF. The CDR3 nucleotides are TGTGCCACCAGCAGAGCCACAGATACGCAGTATTTT.

V gene TRBV5-1 combines with J gene TRBJ2-3, with 8 positions matching TRBD1. The CDR3 runs to 16 residues. Per the germline V gene, CDR1 is SGHRS and CDR2 is YFSETQ. The V segment lost 4 bases and the J segment 2 bases; nucleotides outside the gene matches: 9. CDR3 region: CASSPTTGEFTDTQYF. The CDR3 DNA reads TGCGCCAGCAGCCCCACGACAGGGGAGTTCACAGATACGCAGTATTTT. Based on the CDR3 plus reference TRBV5-1 and TRBJ2-3, the full variable domain is KAGVTQTPRYLIKTRGQQVTLSCSPISGHRSVSWYQQTPGQGLQFLFEYFSETQRNKGNFPGRFSGRQFSNSRSEMNVSTLELGDSALYLCASSPTTGEFTDTQYFGPGTRLTVL.

The chain couples TRBV28 to TRBJ2-5; 11 bases are shared with TRBD2. The J call is uncertain, as TRBJ2-7 better fits the DNA end. The CDR3 is 13 amino acids. Looked up from germline, CDR1 is MDHEN and CDR2 is SYDVKM. CDR3 protein: CASGLAGNYEQYF. CDR3 DNA sequence: TGTGCCAGCGGACTAGCGGGTAACTACGAGCAGTACTTC.

The CDR3 DNA is TGTGCCAACCGGGACAGCAACACCGGGGAGCTGTTTTTT. Amino acids: CANRDSNTGELFF. The chain is built from TRBV6-1 and TRBJ2-2, with 7 bases identical to TRBD1. V shed 10 bases and J 2 bases; nucleotides not matched to a gene: 4. Germline CDR1 reads MNHNS; CDR2 reads SASEGT. The CDR3 is 13 residues long.

V usage is TRBV27 and J usage is TRBJ2-7; TRBD2 might be the D (7 bases). The CDR3 covers 12 residues. From germline, CDR1 is MNHEY and CDR2 SMNVEV (reference sequence). Trimming cost V 8 bases and J 7 bases, with 15 bases left between them. The CDR3 here is CASGRGWSEQYF. Here the CDR3 DNA reads TGTGCCAGCGGGAGGGGGTGGAGTGAGCAGTACTTC.

The gene calls are TRBV7-8 and TRBJ2-5; 9 positions match TRBD1. Germline CDR1 SGHVS, CDR2 FQNEAQ. Germline trimming cut 1 base from V and 2 bases from J; bases unmatched to any gene: 5. The CDR3 covers 16 residues. The CDR3 loop is CASSLEATGGQETQYF. CDR3 in DNA: TGTGCCAGCAGCTTAGAGGCGACAGGGGGACAAGAGACCCAGTACTTC. Full variable domain (outside the CDR3, taken from reference TRBV7-8 and TRBJ2-5): GAGVSQSPRYKVAKRGQDVALRCDPISGHVSLFWYQQALGQGPEFLTYFQNEAQLDKSGLPSDRFFAERPEGSVSTLKIQRTQQEDSAVYLCASSLEATGGQETQYFGPGTRLLVL.

This rearrangement joins TRBV10-2 to TRBJ2-1; D is perhaps TRBD2 (5 bases). Germline V gene sequence: CDR1 WSHSY, CDR2 SAAADI. Trimming cost V 6 bases and J 5 bases, with 17 bases left between them. This CDR3 is 15 amino acids long. CDR3 loop: CASSPGPGLNNEQFF. The CDR3 nucleotides are TGCGCCAGCAGCCCCGGGCCAGGACTCAACAATGAGCAGTTCTTC.

J is TRBJ2-1 and V is TRBV14, with TRBD2 identical over 8 bases. This CDR3 spans 15 amino acids. V lost 2 bases to trimming and J lost 2 bases; unmatched junction nucleotides: 2. Germline V CDR1 and CDR2: SGHDN, FVKESK. Here the CDR3 reads CASSQTSGPYNEQFF. Here the CDR3 DNA reads TGTGCCAGCAGCCAAACTAGCGGCCCCTACAATGAGCAGTTCTTC. The whole variable domain, remainder taken from reference TRBV14 and TRBJ2-1, is EAGVTQFPSHSVIEKGQTVTLRCDPISGHDNLYWYRRVMGKEIKFLLHFVKESKQDESGMPNNRFLAERTGGTYSTLKVQPAELEDSGVYFCASSQTSGPYNEQFFGPGTRLTVL.

The chain joins TRBV7-9 to TRBJ2-1; unclear D gene. The length of the CDR3 is 12 residues. Germline assignment: CDR1 SEHNR and CDR2 FQNEAQ (reference sequence). V was pared by 4 bases and J by 10 bases, with 11 bases between. CDR3 region: CASSSSEMEQFF. The CDR3 DNA is TGTGCCAGCAGCTCCAGCGAGATGGAGCAGTTCTTC.

This chain joins TRBV21-1 and TRBJ2-7. TRBV21-1 constitutes a pseudogene. This CDR3 region has 15 residues. In DNA, the CDR3 is TGTGCCAGCAGCAACTCAGGGACCCTCTCCTACGAGCAGTACTTC. Translated: CASSNSGTLSYEQYF.

With regard to this clone: The identical CDR3 is also encoded by other nucleotide sequences in the sample. Here the CDR3 DNA reads TGTGCCAGCAGCTCAACAGGGGGGGATGAAAAACTGTTTTTT. Encoded protein: CASSSTGGDEKLFF. V usage is TRBV7-9 and J usage is TRBJ1-4, with TRBD1 matching 8 bases. The CDR3 length is 14 residues. Germline CDR1 reads SEHNR; CDR2 reads FQNEAQ (reference sequence). V was pared by 4 bases and J by 6 bases, with 4 bases of the junction left unmatched.

This sequence joins TRBV29-1 and TRBJ2-7; D unclear. The V end was cut by 5 bases, the J end by 0 bases, with 11 bases between. In germline, CDR1 is SQVTM, CDR2 ANQGSEA. This CDR3 region has 13 residues. Written as DNA, the CDR3 is TGCAGCGTTAGACCTTATAACTCCTACGAGCAGTACTTC. It specifies CSVRPYNSYEQYF.

This chain connects TRBV2 to TRBJ1-6; D remains unclear. V lost 3 bases and J 7 bases, leaving 4 bases between the germline ends. Germline V gives CDR1 SNHLY, CDR2 FYNNEI. This CDR3 has 12 amino acids. CDR3: CASSEGNSPLHF. The CDR3 nucleotides are TGTGCCAGCAGTGAGGGGAATTCACCCCTCCACTTT.

The gene calls are TRBV7-2 and TRBJ2-7; TRBD2 is a possible D gene (6 bases). This CDR3 comprises 14 residues. V dropped 5 bases and J dropped 3 bases, with 14 bases sitting between them. CDR1 is SGHTA and CDR2 is FQGNSA in the germline V gene. The chain's CDR3 is CASSHRGVVYEQYF. The DNA for the CDR3 is TGTGCCAGCAGCCACCGCGGGGTCGTCTACGAGCAGTACTTC.

The chain joins TRBV7-9 to TRBJ2-5, with unresolved D. CDR1 is SEHNR and CDR2 is FQNEAQ in the germline V gene (reference sequence). This CDR3 region has 14 residues. V lost 1 base and J lost 4, with 10 bases in between. The CDR3 region is CASSLVESSETQYF. The CDR3, as DNA: TGTGCCAGCAGCTTAGTCGAGTCCTCAGAGACCCAGTACTTC.

This clone was seen only once. The chain is built from TRBV5-6 and TRBJ2-1; the D gene is possibly TRBD1 (6 bases). V was clipped by 2 bases and J by 5 bases, with 20 bases between them. From germline, CDR1 is SGHDT and CDR2 YYEEEE. The CDR3 totals 17 residues. The CDR3 here is CASSFLVIQGGHNEQFF. The CDR3 coding sequence is TGTGCCAGCAGCTTCCTGGTCATACAGGGTGGCCACAATGAGCAGTTCTTC.